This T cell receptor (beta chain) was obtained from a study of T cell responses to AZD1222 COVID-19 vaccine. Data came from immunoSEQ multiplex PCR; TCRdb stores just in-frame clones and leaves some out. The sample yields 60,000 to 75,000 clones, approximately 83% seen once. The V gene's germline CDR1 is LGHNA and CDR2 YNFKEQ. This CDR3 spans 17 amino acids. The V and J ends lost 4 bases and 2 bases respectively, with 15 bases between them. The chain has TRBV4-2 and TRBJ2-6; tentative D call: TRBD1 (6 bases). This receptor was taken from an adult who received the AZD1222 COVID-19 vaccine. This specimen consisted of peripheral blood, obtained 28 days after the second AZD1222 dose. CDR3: CASSLITGNPGANVLTF. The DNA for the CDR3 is TGTGCCAGCAGCCTTATAACAGGGAACCCTGGGGCCAACGTCCTGACTTTC.